This TCR beta chain appears in the sequencing data of a study of OX40 agonist ivuxolimab in advanced cancers. Sequencing used immunoSEQ multiplex PCR; TCRdb keeps in-frame clones, though not all of them. In the table there are about 96,000 clones, less than 95% of which are singletons. This CDR3 comprises 15 residues. Germline V gene sequence: CDR1 MNHEY, CDR2 SMNVEV (reference sequence). Germline trimming cut 5 bases from V and 9 bases from J; bases unmatched to any gene: 5. The chain recombines TRBV27 with TRBJ2-1; 15 bases align to TRBD2. The starting material was CD4+ or CD8+ T cells sorted from blood, obtained in a trial of the OX40 agonist ivuxolimab. This TCR was sampled from an adult with an advanced solid tumor such as melanoma, head and neck, liver or kidney cancer. This chain's CDR3 is CASSLGLAGGFEQFF. CDR3 nucleotide sequence: TGTGCCAGCAGTCTCGGACTAGCGGGAGGGTTTGAGCAGTTCTTC.